This paragraph reports one T cell receptor (beta chain). Antigen specificity is unknown. The data belong to a study of cytomegalovirus exposure and HLA in healthy donors. The PCR employed 60 Vbeta primers together with 13 Jbeta primers. Clones were sequenced by immunoSEQ multiplex PCR, and TCRdb holds only the in-frame ones, with some missing. The table records 200,000 to 250,000 clones, about 70% of them present only once. CDR1 and CDR2 from the germline V gene are MNHEY and SVGAGI. Deletions cut 5 bases from V and 0 bases from J, with 13 bases between. This CDR3 spans 15 amino acids. Study-wide results and caveats: In an earlier analysis, in approximately 570 donors, most V segments appeared productive either ~87% or ~30% of the time. In all likelihood, a cluster of highly shared sequence variants was a sequencing artifact. By HLA locus, TCR association rates varied in a later analysis, with DRB1 showing the most and HLA-C the fewest.

Sequenced material: PBMCs. This clonotype was obtained from a young woman in good health and CMV-seronegative. The chain combines TRBV6-5 with TRBJ1-1; weak D call: TRBD1 (6 bases). As DNA, the CDR3 is TGTGCCAGCAGTCCTCAGGGGCTCGTGAACACTGAAGCTTTCTTT. It codes for CASSPQGLVNTEAFF.